Below, 6 T cell receptor beta chains from the same sample are listed, as sequenced in a study of chemoradiotherapy in HPV16-positive cancers. Profiling relied on immunoSEQ multiplex PCR, and the TCRdb table lists in-frame clones only, not all of them. The sample consists of about 3,100 clones, around 90% of them appearing once. Here the sequenced sample was tumor tissue, taken from a patient who underwent chemoradiotherapy. The receptors were sampled from a human donor with HPV-associated anogenital cancer.

A note on this clone: The junction differs from germline at one of its ends, possibly a read error. The CDR3 coding sequence is TGTGCCTGGACCCCAACCGAGGGACAGTGGAACGCTGAAGCTTTCTTT. It yields the protein CAWTPTEGQWNAEAFF. V gene TRBV30 combines with J gene TRBJ1-1, with 7 bases that match TRBD1. This CDR3 contains 16 residues. Germline CDR1 is GTSNPN and CDR2 is SVGIG (reference sequence).

The chain uses TRBV5-1 and TRBJ1-1; D is undetermined. Trimming took 4 bases from V and 0 from J, leaving 7 bases between them. The CDR3 sequence is 13 residues long. Germline CDR1 reads SGHRS; CDR2 reads YFSETQ. This CDR3 reads CASSRALNTEAFF. In DNA form, the CDR3 reads TGCGCCAGCAGCCGGGCCCTGAACACTGAAGCTTTCTTT.

The J gene is TRBJ2-5, the V gene TRBV19; 14 bases are a match to TRBD2. The CDR3 length is 17 residues. Trimming at V came to 5 bases and at J to 2 bases, leaving 7 bases not matched to a gene. Per the germline V gene, CDR1 is LNHDA and CDR2 is SQIVND (reference sequence). The CDR3 region has the DNA TGTGCCAGTAGTGGGGGGGGACTAGCGGGGGAACAAGAGACCCAGTACTTC. Translation: CASSGGGLAGEQETQYF. Together with reference TRBV19 and TRBJ2-5, the CDR3 gives the full variable domain: DGGITQSPKYLFRKEGQNVTLSCEQNLNHDAMYWYRQDPGQGLRLIYYSQIVNDFQKGDIAEGYSVSREKKESFPLTVTSAQKNPTAFYLCASSGGGLAGEQETQYFGPGTRLLVL.

The chain has TRBV6-5 and TRBJ1-1; D may be TRBD1 (5 bases). Per germline, CDR1 MNHEY and CDR2 SVGAGI. The length of the CDR3 is 14 residues. Trimming removed 0 bases at V and 11 bases at J, with 16 bases between. The CDR3 sequence: CASSYSGHPSGAFF. DNA of the CDR3: TGTGCCAGCAGTTACTCTGGACACCCTAGCGGGGCTTTCTTT.

The V call is TRBV6-1, the J call TRBJ1-2; a weak D match, TRBD1 (6 bases). The CDR3 has 13 amino acids. From germline, CDR1 is MNHNS and CDR2 SASEGT. Trimming pared 3 bases from V and 8 bases from J, leaving 13 bases between. This CDR3 reads CASSDLWRGGYTF. In DNA form, the CDR3 reads TGTGCCAGCAGTGACCTGTGGAGGGGGGGCTACACCTTC.

V usage is TRBV21-1 and J usage is TRBJ1-1; the table's D gene call, TRBD1, was not cross checked with the DNA. TRBV21-1 is shown as a pseudogene. This CDR3 region has 14 residues. CDR3 nucleotides: TGTGCCAGCAGTTTTCCAGGGGGGAGAACTGAAGCTTTCTTT. This gives the protein CASSFPGGRTEAFF.